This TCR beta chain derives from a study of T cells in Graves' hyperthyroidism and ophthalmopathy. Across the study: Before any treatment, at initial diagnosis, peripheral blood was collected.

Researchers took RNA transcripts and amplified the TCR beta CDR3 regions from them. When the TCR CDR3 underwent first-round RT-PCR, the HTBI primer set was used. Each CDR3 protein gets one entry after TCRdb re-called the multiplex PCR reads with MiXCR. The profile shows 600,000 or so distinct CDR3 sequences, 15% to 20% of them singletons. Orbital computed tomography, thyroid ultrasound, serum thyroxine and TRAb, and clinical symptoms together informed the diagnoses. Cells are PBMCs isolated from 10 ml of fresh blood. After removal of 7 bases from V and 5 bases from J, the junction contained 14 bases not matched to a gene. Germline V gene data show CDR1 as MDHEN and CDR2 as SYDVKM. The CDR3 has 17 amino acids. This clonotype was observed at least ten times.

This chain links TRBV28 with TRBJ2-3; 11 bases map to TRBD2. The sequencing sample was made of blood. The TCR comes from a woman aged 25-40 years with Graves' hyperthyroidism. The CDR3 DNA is TGTGCCAGCACCGTTTCGGGATTAGCGGGAGGGCAAGATACGCAGTATTTT. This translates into CASTVSGLAGGQDTQYF.